This TCR beta chain derives from a study of cytomegalovirus exposure and HLA in healthy donors listed by TCRdb under 2017. Looking at the study overall: According to an earlier analysis of 550 to 750 of the donors, about 179 million T cells yielded 117 million unique TCR beta sequences and 276 Gb of sequence data. To study patterns of TCR occurrence, a later analysis re-analyzed previously published TCR beta repertoires from 550 to 800 donors and added high-resolution HLA genotyping. HLA typing included class I and class II loci at four-digit resolution. The aim of the study was to test whether cataloging public T cell receptors could identify signatures of past pathogen exposure. A separate validation cohort of roughly 120 different subjects was used in addition to the roughly 720-subject first cohort. Donor age, sex, ethnicity and CMV serostatus were collected together with the repertoire data. High-throughput TCR immunosequencing, statistical association of individual TCRs with disease status, and machine learning were combined to predict cytomegalovirus infection status. A later genetic analysis used genome-wide SNP genotypes for about 65% of the 666 donors, treating that subset as a discovery cohort. Four to six DR-DQ haplotypes were handled as single units for association and clustering because linkage in the cohort was strong. The later analysis used no new phenotypic data to find candidate immune exposures, relying instead on TCR beta sequences and their occurrence across donors. An early release that covered about 600 HLA-typed donors contained approximately 320 gigabases of sequencing data and around 80 million unique TCR sequences. The study used immunosequencing to profile the T cell repertoires of some 600 subjects and linked those repertoires to cytomegalovirus serostatus. Of the 300 to 400 genotyped donors, roughly 80% fell in the genetic ancestry cluster associated with self-reported Caucasian donors. The number of typed donors differed by locus: roughly 629-630 for A, B, C, DRB1 and DQB1; some 540 for DQA1; 606 for DPA1; and some 470 for DPB1. An earlier analysis of a few hundred of the donors applied high-throughput TCR beta sequencing to assess whether each TCR beta V gene segment acted as functional or pseudogenic. Every repertoire in the discovery cohort had been generated on one and the same sequencing platform. Among around 400 genotyped donors of the cohort, an average of about 240,000 unique TCR beta nucleotide sequences were sequenced per donor, about a sixth of them non-productive. On the study overall, not on this receptor specifically: In a later analysis, TCR association rates were found to vary across HLA loci, with the most associated TCRs seen for DRB1 alleles and the fewest for HLA-C alleles. In this cohort, only TCR beta chains were sequenced, and detectable features were limited by the absence of alpha or paired-chain data. A further reported finding was that TCR beta sequences accurately predicted the HLA-A and HLA-B alleles for most subjects in the first cohort. In vitro tests confirmed that three of the cytomegalovirus-associated TCR beta chains recognize cytomegalovirus antigens. In an earlier analysis of 587 of the donors, most TCR beta V segments were observed in productive rearrangements about 87% or about 30% of the time, broadly matching IMGT annotations. The sequencing pipeline was judged likely to have produced a cluster of highly shared sequence variants as a technical artifact. Because counts were too low, about 18 rarely observed V segments, including chromosome 9 orphons, were excluded from the earlier analysis of 587 of the donors. An association between a missense DCLRE1C variant and V-gene and J-gene trimming of TCR beta chains was found in a later genetic analysis and replicated in an independent cohort. A later analysis found that HLA-associated TCR beta chains were more clonally expanded and had lower generation probabilities than equally common non-associated chains. The classifier was reported to diagnose cytomegalovirus status with high specificity and sensitivity in both the original cohort and the validation cohort. The study gave a list of some 150 TCR beta chains associated with cytomegalovirus. In a later genetic analysis, fewer N-insertions in productive TCRs were reported among donors in an Asian-associated ancestry cluster than the roughly 700-donor mean. CMV serostatus was the only immune exposure information available for the cohort. Linkage disequilibrium might explain the correlated functional status among segregating V segments, but an unknown experimental factor could not be excluded. A later analysis associated 15,000 to 20,000 TCR beta sequences with specific HLA alleles at a false discovery rate of 0.05. While some public TCRs were present in many individuals, most TCR sequences turned up only very rarely across donors. Roughly uniform sequencing depth across donors was assumed in presence/absence analyses, although this assumption may not hold. According to a later analysis, most CMV-associated TCR beta chains appeared to be HLA-restricted, and the HLA associations seemed to be driven largely by CMV exposure. Because HLA typing was missing for some donors at each locus, association tests included only the typed subset. Some IMGT-functional V segments, including TRBV6-2 and TRBV6-3, could not be distinguished by the 87-base-pair reads and were therefore excluded. Assigning TCR associations to individual alleles was difficult when HLA alleles, especially DR and DQ, strongly co-occurred. A later analysis reported that several top co-occurrence clusters appeared linked to parvovirus B19, influenza, CMV and Epstein-Barr virus. The authors suggested that the approach could potentially be generalized to other disease states and immunological phenotypes.

The cohort was made up of 666 healthy bone marrow donors. All cohort members were sampled while nominally healthy, although unrecorded immune exposures were likely present. The donor was CMV seropositive and belonged to the group of about 290 seropositive cohort members. Every donor gave a peripheral blood sample, and the peripheral blood mononuclear cells from that sample were used for TCR beta sequencing. Genomic DNA was extracted from the blood cell samples with the Qiagen DNeasy Blood Extraction Kit. Library preparation was by the immunoSEQ multiplex PCR assay. The multiplex PCR relied on a mix of 60 forward primers for TCR Vbeta segments and 13 reverse primers for TCR Jbeta segments. A multiplex PCR assay on genomic DNA amplified the CDR3 region of rearranged TCR beta genes. On the Illumina HiSeq System, the amplified TCR beta libraries were sequenced as 87-base-pair reads. The published analysis was carried out like this. Across the roughly 670 repertoires, a later analysis counted 80 million or so unique TCR beta chains, roughly 11 million of which were shared by at least two donors. To remove PCR and sequencing errors, raw reads were error-corrected and collapsed into unique sequences using a nearest-neighbor algorithm that merged closely related sequences. Alignment of CDR3 sequences to IMGT reference sequences was used to assign V, D and J gene segments. For a sequence to be retained, at least a six-nucleotide match to both a V gene segment and a J gene segment was required. Rearrangements were classified as productive when the CDR3 lacked stop codons and remained in frame with V and J, and all other rearrangements were classified as non-productive. Following IMGT convention, CDR3 was defined as the stretch from the second conserved V-encoded cysteine to the conserved J-encoded phenylalanine. The earlier analysis of 500 to 750 of the donors excluded any sequence lacking an unambiguous match to a single V gene segment. An earlier analysis of 587 of the donors called V segments functional above 56.7% productive rearrangements and segregating when the between-donor standard deviation exceeded 5%. A statistical classification framework was developed to diagnose cytomegalovirus status using the catalog of TCR beta chain sequences. In a later analysis, V and J genes were assigned by comparing TCR nucleotide sequences against IMGT/GENE-DB human TR gene sequences. The TCRdist pipeline was used in a later analysis to assign CDR3 sequences and most-parsimonious VDJ recombination scenarios. In a later analysis, each TCR beta chain was defined by its CDR3 amino acid sequence together with its V-gene family, and reads without a unique V-gene family were excluded. As a way to deal with suspected cross-contamination and a sequencing artifact, a later analysis dropped 500 to 700 nucleotide sequences that were highly shared and had low generation probability. In a later analysis, a clonal expansion index was calculated for each public chain from normalized within-repertoire ranks of inferred template counts. A later analysis computed generation probabilities with a VDJ recombination model fitted to out-of-frame rearrangements, and checked the results against IGoR. In a later analysis, hypergeometric tests were used to score TCR-TCR, TCR-HLA and TCR-CMV co-occurrence, with a repertoire-size bias correction applied to TCR pairs. In a later analysis, false discovery rates were estimated by permuting HLA or CMV assignments 20 times. In a later analysis, co-occurring TCRs were grouped using DBSCAN, and TCRdist sequence similarity was added for clustering within HLA-allele-positive subsets. Repertoires with fewer than 30,000 or more than 120,000 public chains, plus five repertoires with anomalous nucleotide sharing, were excluded from co-occurrence clustering. TCRdb took this table from immuneACCESS and kept in-frame rearrangements with V and J called. Such tables lack part of the clones; where checked against another copy, unresolved V genes explain under half of the gap, and the rest is unexplained. V and J calls and clone size come straight from that table; D and trimming were deduced from the DNA. Counted in this sample were roughly 160,000 clones; about 80% of them appeared once. Of the sample, 11% to 15% is held by the ten largest clones.

Details on this clone: Its antigen has not been determined. Base qualities are not provided; no much larger clone lies one nucleotide away.

Per the germline V gene, MGHDK is the CDR1 and SYGVNS is the CDR2. V is pared back by 1 base and J by 2 bases, with 9 bases lying between the germline termini. Measured from the cysteine to the phenylalanine, the CDR3 is 14 residues long. Kept here is only the CDR3 DNA, which spans 42 bases and is read in frame from base 1. The origin of this receptor is a man in his fifties or sixties in good health and CMV-seropositive. The rearranged chain carries TRBV25-1 and TRBJ2-7; the best D guess is TRBD1, with 5 bases matching. Specimen: PBMCs. For the CDR3, the sequence is CASSESGQPYEQYF. Here is the DNA: TGTGCCAGCAGTGAATCAGGGCAGCCCTACGAGCAGTACTTC.